These 22 T cell receptor beta chains came from one sample sequenced in a study of spatial heterogeneity in lung cancer. Time point denoted: sample taken at primary tumor resection. The input material, whole RNA from tumor, nontumor lung or frozen PBMC, was sequenced unsorted. TCRdb processed the 5' RACE reads anew with MiXCR; each CDR3 protein has one entry. The sample has some 41,000 distinct CDR3 sequences, 6% to 7.5% seen once. The sequenced sample was PBMCs, obtained at surgery. The origin of the receptors is a female donor with early-stage non-small cell lung cancer.

On this clonotype: Germline is not matched at one junction end, which may reflect a read error. The rearrangement joins TRBV4-1 to TRBJ1-2, with 9 bases identical to TRBD1. The CDR3 covers 15 residues. Germline values: CDR1 MGHRA, CDR2 YSYEKL. The CDR3 coding sequence is TGCGCCAGCAGCCATGGACAGGGGCCCAACTGTGGCTACACCTTC. It translates to CASSHGQGPNCGYTF.

This clonotype was seen more than once but under ten times. The chain is built from TRBV12-3 or TRBV12-4 and TRBJ2-4; 7 bases align to TRBD1. With V trimmed by 0 bases and J by 1 base, 6 bases remained unmatched. This CDR3 comprises 17 residues. Written as DNA, the CDR3 is TGTGCCAGCAGTTTAGCGCCGTTGGGACAGGCCAAAAACATTCAGTACTTC. It yields the protein CASSLAPLGQAKNIQYF.

This chain joins TRBV12-3 or TRBV12-4 and TRBJ2-7; 7 nucleotides agree with TRBD1. The CDR3 spans 16 residues. The J segment lost 4 bases and the V segment lost 7 bases, leaving 16 bases of the junction unmatched. CDR3 DNA: TGTGCCAGCACCCAGGGGATAGGGACAGCTAGATACGAGCAGTACTTC. Translating gives CASTQGIGTARYEQYF.

This rearrangement joins TRBV20-1 to TRBJ1-1; TRBD1 matches 7 bases. Looked up from germline, CDR1 is DFQATT and CDR2 is SNEGSKA (reference sequence). V was clipped by 1 base and J by 4 bases; unmatched bases: 3. The CDR3 length is 13 residues. CDR3 sequence (DNA): TGCAGTGCTAGAGTTCCAGGGGGCACTGAAGCTTTCTTT. Its protein product is CSARVPGGTEAFF.

This clonotype was observed a handful of times. The rearrangement links TRBV25-1 to TRBJ2-1; 7 bases are a match to TRBD2. CDR1 is MGHDK and CDR2 is SYGVNS in the germline V gene. There are 16 residues in the CDR3. The V segment lost 3 bases and the J segment 7 bases; nucleotides outside the gene matches: 12. The CDR3 nucleotides read TGTGCCAGCAGTGACCCCGGGAGCGGGAATTTGAATGAGCAGTTCTTC. Translating it yields CASSDPGSGNLNEQFF.

This clonotype was seen repeatedly, ten times or more. The chain has TRBV5-1 and TRBJ2-5, with D perhaps TRBD2 (6 bases). From germline, CDR1 is SGHRS and CDR2 YFSETQ. This CDR3 is built from 15 residues. Trimming took off 0 bases at V and 1 base at J, with 10 bases between the two ends. In DNA, the CDR3 is TGCGCCAGCAGCTTGGGGGACTGGGGCCAAGAGACCCAGTACTTC. Protein: CASSLGDWGQETQYF.

This clonotype was counted a few times. The chain is built from TRBV2 and TRBJ2-7; no definite D call. The germline V gene encodes CDR1 SNHLY and CDR2 FYNNEI. The CDR3 loop spans 13 amino acids. The V and J ends lost 6 bases and 4 bases respectively, with 13 bases between them. The CDR3 bases are TGTGCCAGCAGATCGCCCAGGCATTACGAGCAGTACTTC. It translates to CASRSPRHYEQYF.

The table lists this clonotype with a few counts. CDR3 loop: CSAPKRSANTGELFF. For the CDR3, the DNA is TGCAGTGCTCCAAAGCGGTCCGCGAACACCGGGGAGCTGTTTTTT. This chain connects TRBV20-1 to TRBJ2-2; possible D gene TRBD2, 5 bases. The CDR3 runs 15 residues. Per germline, CDR1 DFQATT and CDR2 SNEGSKA (reference sequence). Between the trimmed V and J ends, which lost 5 bases and 0 bases, there was a span of 13 bases.

There are a few counts of this clonotype. The rearrangement uses TRBV6-5 and TRBJ2-7, with TRBD1 matching over 9 bases. The CDR3 consists of 12 residues. The V and J ends lost 5 bases and 10 bases, in that order; junction bases with no gene match: 6. From germline, CDR1 is MNHEY and CDR2 SVGAGI. The CDR3 region is CASSNGQGTQYF. DNA of the CDR3: TGTGCCAGCAGTAACGGACAGGGGACACAGTACTTC.

This clonotype was counted ten times or more. The V and J genes are TRBV20-1 and TRBJ2-7, with no clear D. The V gene's germline CDR1 is DFQATT and CDR2 SNEGSKA (reference sequence). V was shortened by 3 bases and J by 6 bases, with 12 bases between the two germline ends. The CDR3 has 12 residues. The CDR3 sequence: CSASRTSREQYF. The CDR3 DNA follows: TGCAGTGCTAGCCGAACCTCGCGCGAGCAGTACTTC.

This clonotype has at least ten counts. The chain employs TRBV20-1 and TRBJ2-1; D assignment may be TRBD1 or TRBD2 (5 bases each). Trimming shortened V by 6 bases and J by 0 bases, and 12 bases separated the two germline ends. The CDR3 consists of 14 residues. CDR1 and CDR2 from the germline V gene are DFQATT and SNEGSKA (reference sequence). Here the CDR3 reads CSAELGDSYNEQFF. DNA for the CDR3: TGCAGTGCCGAACTAGGGGACTCCTACAATGAGCAGTTCTTC.

This clonotype has a count of ten or more. V usage is TRBV5-1 and J usage is TRBJ1-4, with a weak D call TRBD1 (5 bases). The CDR3 is made up of 15 amino acids. V lost 3 bases to trimming and J lost 0 bases, with 9 bases between them. CDR1 and CDR2 from the germline V gene are SGHRS and YFSETQ. CDR3 sequence: CASSSGRATNEKLFF. In DNA form, the CDR3 reads TGCGCCAGCAGCTCGGGACGGGCAACTAATGAAAAACTGTTTTTT.

This clonotype appeared many times. This chain connects TRBV15 to TRBJ2-6; D uncertain. V lost 2 bases and J 0 bases, leaving 5 bases between the germline ends. CDR1 is LNHNV and CDR2 is YYDKDF in the germline V gene (reference sequence). The CDR3 runs to 15 residues. The CDR3 DNA reads as TGTGCCACCAGCAGACCTAACTCTGGGGCCAACGTCCTGACTTTC. Amino acids: CATSRPNSGANVLTF. The full variable domain, its missing parts supplied by reference TRBV15 and TRBJ2-6, is DAMVIQNPRYQVTQFGKPVTLSCSQTLNHNVMYWYQQKSSQAPKLLFHYYDKDFNNEADTPDNFQSRRPNTSFCFLDIRSPGLGDTAMYLCATSRPNSGANVLTFGAGSRLTVL.

In its sample, this clonotype was seen many times. The V gene is TRBV29-1, the J gene TRBJ1-1; D unclear. The germline V and J ends were trimmed by 5 bases and 4 bases, with 5 bases remaining between them. This CDR3 has 10 amino acids. The germline V gene encodes CDR1 SQVTM and CDR2 ANQGSEA. The chain's CDR3 is CSVRGTEAFF. The CDR3, as DNA: TGCAGCGTTCGGGGCACTGAAGCTTTCTTT.

This clonotype occurred a few times. The chain couples TRBV7-8 to TRBJ2-3; no firm D call. Trimming cost V 0 bases and J 2 bases, with 9 bases left between them. Looked up from germline, CDR1 is SGHVS and CDR2 is FQNEAQ. CDR3 size: 15 residues. DNA for the CDR3: TGTGCCAGCAGCTTAGCGCTCCGCCTCACAGATACGCAGTATTTT. Protein sequence: CASSLALRLTDTQYF. Full variable domain (missing parts from reference TRBV7-8 and TRBJ2-3): GAGVSQSPRYKVAKRGQDVALRCDPISGHVSLFWYQQALGQGPEFLTYFQNEAQLDKSGLPSDRFFAERPEGSVSTLKIQRTQQEDSAVYLCASSLALRLTDTQYFGPGTRLTVL.

The chain links TRBV4-3 to TRBJ1-1, with TRBD1 as a possible D gene (5 bases). Trimming took 4 bases from V and 5 from J, leaving 11 bases between them. The CDR3 has 13 amino acids. Germline CDR1 LGHNA, CDR2 YSLEER. This CDR3 is CASSRQLSTEAFF. CDR3 coding DNA: TGCGCCAGCAGCCGACAGTTATCGACTGAAGCTTTCTTT.

This clonotype was detected ten times or more. This chain's CDR3 is CASSQALAGNTDTQYF. The CDR3 DNA is TGCGCCAGCAGCCAGGCATTAGCGGGAAACACAGATACGCAGTATTTT. The rearrangement joins TRBV4-3 to TRBJ2-3; 8 nucleotides line up with TRBD2. CDR3 size: 16 residues. The V gene's germline CDR1 is LGHNA and CDR2 YSLEER. The V and J ends lost 3 bases and 2 bases, in that order; junction bases with no gene match: 7.

This clonotype was detected many times. The chain employs TRBV3-1 and TRBJ1-6, with no clear D. The CDR3 has 13 residues. The V and J ends lost 6 bases and 4 bases respectively, with 7 bases between them. Looked up from germline, CDR1 is LGHDT and CDR2 is YNNKEL (reference sequence). The DNA of the CDR3 is TGTGCCAGCAGTCCATTTTATAATTCACCCCTCCACTTT. Its translation: CASSPFYNSPLHF.

This clonotype appeared many times. CDR3 sequence: CASSSRGVGDTQYF. The CDR3 DNA reads as TGTGCCAGCAGCTCCCGCGGGGTGGGAGATACGCAGTATTTT. The chain recombines TRBV7-2 with TRBJ2-3; tentative D call: TRBD2 (6 bases). V was shortened by 4 bases and J by 5 bases, with 13 bases between the two germline ends. The CDR3 totals 14 residues. Germline V gives CDR1 SGHTA, CDR2 FQGNSA.

This clonotype was observed many times. The chain employs TRBV20-1 and TRBJ2-7, with a tentative D call TRBD1 (5 bases). The CDR3 is made up of 12 amino acids. Germline V gene data show CDR1 as DFQATT and CDR2 as SNEGSKA (reference sequence). The V and J ends lost 6 bases and 0 bases respectively, with 9 bases between them. The CDR3 DNA is TGCAGTGCCACACAGGACTCCTACGAGCAGTACTTC. Residues: CSATQDSYEQYF.

This clonotype has at least ten counts. V and J are TRBV24-1 and TRBJ2-5, with 8 bases that match TRBD1. Germline trimming cut 4 bases from V and 2 bases from J; bases unmatched to any gene: 8. There are 16 residues in the CDR3. CDR1 is KGHDR and CDR2 is SFDVKD in the germline V gene. For the CDR3, the DNA is TGTGCCACCAGTGACGGGGACAGGACCTTACAAGAGACCCAGTACTTC. Encoded protein: CATSDGDRTLQETQYF.

This clonotype has more than one count but fewer than ten. The chain is built from TRBV7-6 and TRBJ2-3; D ambiguous. Trimming pared 1 base from V and 4 bases from J, leaving 12 bases between. The CDR3 has 15 residues. Germline V gene sequence: CDR1 SGHVS, CDR2 FNYEAQ. CDR3 sequence reads: CASSLVPSSADTQYF. Here the CDR3 DNA reads TGTGCCAGCAGCTTAGTGCCCTCCAGTGCAGATACGCAGTATTTT.